The next 31 T cell receptor beta chains were all read from a single sample in a study of technical replicates of blood from several donors. TCRdb's copy holds only in-frame clones and misses some; the assay was immunoSEQ multiplex PCR. The data show about 93,000 clones, approximately 95% seen once. Sequenced input: T cells isolated from PBMCs. The receptor set was obtained from a human donor in good health.

The chain is built from TRBV7-9 and TRBJ2-3; weak D call: TRBD2 (5 bases). This CDR3 has 18 residues. Germline lookup yields CDR1 SEHNR and CDR2 FQNEAQ (reference sequence). The V end lost 5 bases, the J end lost 2 bases, and 23 bases lay between the germline ends. CDR3 amino acids: CASSPGFRSPLFTDTQYF. The CDR3 DNA reads TGTGCCAGCAGCCCGGGGTTCAGGTCCCCTTTATTCACAGATACGCAGTATTTT.

The CDR3 bases are TGTGCCAGTAGTATCGGAAAGGGAGGAGAGACCCAGTACTTC. It codes for CASSIGKGGETQYF. This chain uses TRBV19 with TRBJ2-5; perhaps TRBD2 as D (6 bases). The V end lost 3 bases, the J end lost 4 bases, and 12 bases lay between the germline ends. The CDR3 consists of 14 residues. From germline, CDR1 is LNHDA and CDR2 SQIVND (reference sequence).

This chain connects TRBV4-1 to TRBJ1-2; 7 bases are a match to TRBD1. V gave up 3 bases and J gave up 3 bases; unmatched junction bases: 13. Looked up from germline, CDR1 is MGHRA and CDR2 is YSYEKL. CDR3 length equals 17 residues. This CDR3 is CASSQDIDKGAYYGYTF. The CDR3 bases are TGCGCCAGCAGCCAGGATATCGATAAGGGGGCTTACTATGGCTACACCTTC.

The J gene is TRBJ2-3, the V gene TRBV4-1; D is undetermined. The CDR3 length is 12 residues. V lost 1 base and J 3 bases, leaving 2 bases between the germline ends. Germline-derived CDR1 and CDR2 are MGHRA and YSYEKL. CDR3 loop: CASSQVTDTQYF. Here the CDR3 DNA reads TGCGCCAGCAGCCAAGTAACAGATACGCAGTATTTT.

This chain links TRBV10-3 with TRBJ2-5; TRBD2 might be the D (5 bases). Germline V gene lookup returns CDR1 ENHRY and CDR2 SYGVKD. Trimming cost V 3 bases and J 4 bases, with 9 bases left between them. This CDR3 has 13 amino acids. CDR3 bases: TGTGCCATCAGTGAATCGGGGAGAGAGACCCAGTACTTC. This sequence encodes CAISESGRETQYF.

The chain carries TRBV30 and TRBJ1-1; D perhaps matches TRBD1 (6 bases). V was pared by 2 bases and J by 1 base, with 11 bases between. CDR1 is GTSNPN and CDR2 is SVGIG in the germline V gene (reference sequence). The CDR3 covers 14 residues. The CDR3 nucleotides read TGTGCCTGGAGTTCGAGGGGGGGGAACACTGAAGCTTTCTTT. Protein sequence: CAWSSRGGNTEAFF.

The genes are TRBV5-1 and TRBJ2-7; the match to TRBD2 covers 13 bases. The CDR3 runs 15 residues. Germline CDR1 SGHRS, CDR2 YFSETQ. V lost 3 bases, J lost 7 bases, and 7 bases stayed unmatched. The CDR3 DNA follows: TGCGCCAGCAGCTGGGGGGGGACTAGCGGGGCGGAGCAGTACTTC. This sequence encodes CASSWGGTSGAEQYF.

The chain uses TRBV5-1 and TRBJ2-5; TRBD1 matches at 10 bases. J gave up 3 bases and V 4 bases, and 6 bases lay outside the gene matches. CDR1 and CDR2 (germline): SGHRS, YFSETQ. This CDR3 contains 15 residues. The CDR3 sequence is CASSATGTGEETQYF. The CDR3 DNA is TGCGCCAGCAGCGCGACCGGGACAGGGGAAGAGACCCAGTACTTC.

The rearrangement joins TRBV7-9 to TRBJ1-2; D is unclear. V gave up 2 bases and J gave up 6 bases, with 13 bases separating them. This CDR3 comprises 14 residues. Per the germline V gene, CDR1 is SEHNR and CDR2 is FQNEAQ (reference sequence). As DNA, the CDR3 is TGTGCCAGCAGCTTACTCATCCCGGCGGATGGCTACACCTTC. Translating gives CASSLLIPADGYTF.

The chain joins TRBV19 to TRBJ2-3; 7 bases agree with TRBD1. The CDR3 extends over 10 amino acids. Looked up from germline, CDR1 is LNHDA and CDR2 is SQIVND (reference sequence). Here the CDR3 reads CATGEDTQYF. The CDR3 DNA sequence: TGTGCTACAGGGGAGGATACGCAGTATTTT.

The chain carries TRBV19 and TRBJ2-5; TRBD2 agrees at 8 bases. The CDR3 is made up of 13 amino acids. In germline, CDR1 is LNHDA, CDR2 SQIVND (reference sequence). J lost 4 bases, V lost 4 bases, and 2 bases had no gene match. CDR3 in amino acids: CASSRLAGETQYF. The CDR3 region has the DNA TGTGCCAGTAGTAGGCTAGCGGGAGAGACCCAGTACTTC.

The chain has TRBV5-1 and TRBJ2-5, with D possibly being TRBD1 (6 bases). This CDR3 is built from 15 residues. Germline V gives CDR1 SGHRS, CDR2 YFSETQ. The germline V and J ends were trimmed by 0 bases and 1 base, with 10 bases remaining between them. CDR3 loop: CASSLAARGQETQYF. The DNA for the CDR3 is TGCGCCAGCAGCTTGGCCGCCAGGGGCCAAGAGACCCAGTACTTC.

This clone was counted a single time. The chain couples TRBV5-5 to TRBJ1-5; 7 nucleotides align to TRBD1. Germline V lookup: CDR1 SGHKS, CDR2 YYEKEE (reference sequence). The V gene end was trimmed by 0 bases and the J gene end by 6 bases; junction bases not matched to a gene: 12. This CDR3 region has 17 residues. CDR3: CASSLVPGGEWGQPQHF. The CDR3 nucleotides read TGTGCCAGCAGCTTGGTTCCAGGGGGAGAATGGGGTCAGCCCCAGCATTTT.

The CDR3 DNA reads TGTGCCAGCAGCGGAAGCCCCCAATATCCCTTCCTCTATGGCTACACCTTC. It yields the protein CASSGSPQYPFLYGYTF. The rearrangement uses TRBV9 and TRBJ1-2; D remains unclear. Germline CDR1 is SGDLS and CDR2 is YYNGEE. The CDR3 runs to 17 residues. Trimming pared 3 bases from V and 4 bases from J, leaving 22 bases between. The full variable domain, rest sourced from reference TRBV9 and TRBJ1-2, is DSGVTQTPKHLITATGQRVTLRCSPRSGDLSVYWYQQSLDQGLQFLIQYYNGEERAKGNILERFSAQQFPDLHSELNLSSLELGDSALYFCASSGSPQYPFLYGYTFGSGTRLTVV.

This chain links TRBV29-1 with TRBJ1-4; 7 positions match TRBD1. The CDR3 sequence is 13 residues long. Germline CDR1 SQVTM, CDR2 ANQGSEA. V shed 7 bases and J 0 bases; nucleotides not matched to a gene: 2. The CDR3 DNA is TGCAGCGGACAGGGTGCAACTAATGAAAAACTGTTTTTT. It codes for CSGQGATNEKLFF.

The V call is TRBV6-5, the J call TRBJ2-7, with 10 bases aligning to TRBD1. J lost 5 bases, V lost 4 bases, and 5 bases had no gene match. From germline, CDR1 is MNHEY and CDR2 SVGAGI. There are 14 residues in the CDR3. The DNA of the CDR3 is TGTGCCAGCAGTTCGGGGACAGGGGAGCACGAGCAGTACTTC. Translated: CASSSGTGEHEQYF.

The chain is built from TRBV28 and TRBJ2-3; D might be TRBD1 (5 bases). The CDR3 covers 16 residues. Germline assignment: CDR1 MDHEN and CDR2 SYDVKM. The germline V and J ends were trimmed by 6 bases and 1 base, with 17 bases remaining between them. The CDR3 DNA reads TGTGCCAGCAGCCTAAATTCAGGGTCAGGCACAGATACGCAGTATTTT. This encodes CASSLNSGSGTDTQYF.

The chain links TRBV11-2 to TRBJ2-4; 7 bases are shared with TRBD2. This CDR3 is 12 amino acids long. Germline-derived CDR1 and CDR2 are SGHAT and FQNNGV. The ends lost 2 bases at V and 11 bases at J; junction bases unmatched: 3. The CDR3 nucleotides read TGTGCCAGCAGCTTAAGCGGGGTTTTTCAGTACTTC. Protein: CASSLSGVFQYF.

This clone was detected only once. The rearrangement joins TRBV7-2 to TRBJ2-1; D gene uncertain. This CDR3 region has 11 residues. V was clipped by 4 bases and J by 9 bases, with 7 bases between them. In germline, CDR1 is SGHTA, CDR2 FQGNSA. In DNA, the CDR3 is TGTGCCAGCAGCTCCTATGGTGAGCAGTTCTTC. It is translated as CASSSYGEQFF.

The CDR3 region is CASSSGTGNEQFF. Here the CDR3 DNA reads TGTGCCAGCAGCTCAGGGACAGGGAATGAGCAGTTCTTC. The chain employs TRBV7-9 and TRBJ2-1; 9 positions agree with TRBD1. The germline CDR1 and CDR2 sequences are SEHNR and FQNEAQ (reference sequence). V lost 4 bases to trimming and J lost 7 bases; unmatched junction nucleotides: 2. The CDR3 covers 13 residues.

The chain is built from TRBV2 and TRBJ1-4; TRBD1 might be the D (5 bases). Trimming took off 2 bases at V and 3 bases at J, with 7 bases between the two ends. Germline lookup yields CDR1 SNHLY and CDR2 FYNNEI. The CDR3 consists of 14 residues. The CDR3 DNA follows: TGTGCCAGCAGTGAATGGGGGGCTAATGAAAAACTGTTTTTT. This gives the protein CASSEWGANEKLFF.

The CDR3 DNA follows: TGTGCCAGCAGCTGGGGGGGAGATCCAGATACGCAGTATTTT. Translated, it gives CASSWGGDPDTQYF. The chain couples TRBV5-4 to TRBJ2-3; 7 bases align to TRBD2. The CDR3 contains 14 residues. V trimming: 3 bases; J trimming: 4 bases; junction bases outside the gene matches: 5. The germline V gene encodes CDR1 SGHNT and CDR2 YYREEE (reference sequence).

The J gene is TRBJ1-4, the V gene TRBV5-1; D gene uncertain. The CDR3 has 15 residues. V lost 0 bases to trimming and J lost 7 bases, with 13 bases between them. The germline V gene encodes CDR1 SGHRS and CDR2 YFSETQ. Written as DNA, the CDR3 is TGCGCCAGCAGCTTGGGCGTCCAAGGCGGTGAAAAACTGTTTTTT. Translation: CASSLGVQGGEKLFF.

The chain carries TRBV19 and TRBJ1-2; a weak D match, TRBD1 (6 bases). The CDR3 runs to 14 residues. V was shortened by 1 base and J by 8 bases, with 14 bases between the two germline ends. Germline V CDR1 and CDR2: LNHDA, SQIVND (reference sequence). For the CDR3, the DNA is TGTGCCAGTAGTATAGGATGGGGGCAAGTCGGCTACACCTTC. Translation gives CASSIGWGQVGYTF.

In DNA form, the CDR3 reads TGTGCCAGCAGCTTCTACTGGGGACAGGGTAACGGCAAAAACATTCAGTACTTC. It is translated as CASSFYWGQGNGKNIQYF. This chain links TRBV7-2 with TRBJ2-4; 9 positions agree with TRBD1. Germline V lookup: CDR1 SGHTA, CDR2 FQGNSA. J gave up 3 bases and V 3 bases, and 12 bases lay outside the gene matches. CDR3 size: 18 residues.

This chain links TRBV29-1 with TRBJ2-1, with 9 bases identical to TRBD2. The trim removed 1 base at V and 1 base at J, leaving 2 bases unmatched. Germline V gene data show CDR1 as SQVTM and CDR2 as ANQGSEA. This CDR3 is 15 amino acids long. The CDR3 DNA reads TGCAGCGTTGAAGTTAGCGGGAGATCCTACAATGAGCAGTTCTTC. Residues: CSVEVSGRSYNEQFF.

The chain carries TRBV19 and TRBJ2-3; the match to TRBD1 covers 9 bases. V shed 5 bases and J 1 base; nucleotides not matched to a gene: 10. Germline V gene sequence: CDR1 LNHDA, CDR2 SQIVND (reference sequence). The CDR3 loop spans 17 amino acids. CDR3 loop: CASSRDRATRGTDTQYF. DNA for the CDR3: TGTGCCAGTAGTCGGGACAGGGCGACCCGTGGCACAGATACGCAGTATTTT.

V usage is TRBV25-1 and J usage is TRBJ1-2; D perhaps matches TRBD1 (5 bases). The CDR3 is 16 residues long. Germline CDR1 is MGHDK and CDR2 is SYGVNS. The V gene lost 8 bases and the J gene lost 3 bases, with 22 bases spanning the gap. The CDR3 loop reads CASQGGAGSVYYGYTF. CDR3 coding DNA: TGTGCCAGCCAAGGAGGGGCAGGGTCGGTCTACTATGGCTACACCTTC.

The chain recombines TRBV19 with TRBJ2-7; 10 bases fit TRBD2. Germline V gene sequence: CDR1 LNHDA, CDR2 SQIVND (reference sequence). J gave up 4 bases and V 3 bases, and 6 bases lay outside the gene matches. CDR3 length: 15 residues. The CDR3 coding sequence is TGTGCCAGTAGTATGGGTCTAGCGGGAGTGTACGAGCAGTACTTC. Residues: CASSMGLAGVYEQYF.

V usage is TRBV6-5 and J usage is TRBJ1-3; 9 bases match TRBD1. Germline assignment: CDR1 MNHEY and CDR2 SVGAGI. The J segment lost 0 bases and the V segment lost 6 bases, leaving 3 bases of the junction unmatched. CDR3 length: 15 residues. For the CDR3, the DNA is TGTGCCAGCAGAGACAGGGGGGTCTCTGGAAACACCATATATTTT. Its protein product is CASRDRGVSGNTIYF.

The chain links TRBV6-5 to TRBJ2-7, with 7 bases matching TRBD1. The CDR3 runs to 13 residues. CDR1 is MNHEY and CDR2 is SVGAGI in the germline V gene. V gave up 6 bases and J gave up 4 bases; unmatched junction bases: 6. CDR3 sequence reads: CASRTGLPYEQYF. The CDR3 nucleotides are TGTGCCAGCAGGACAGGGCTTCCTTACGAGCAGTACTTC.